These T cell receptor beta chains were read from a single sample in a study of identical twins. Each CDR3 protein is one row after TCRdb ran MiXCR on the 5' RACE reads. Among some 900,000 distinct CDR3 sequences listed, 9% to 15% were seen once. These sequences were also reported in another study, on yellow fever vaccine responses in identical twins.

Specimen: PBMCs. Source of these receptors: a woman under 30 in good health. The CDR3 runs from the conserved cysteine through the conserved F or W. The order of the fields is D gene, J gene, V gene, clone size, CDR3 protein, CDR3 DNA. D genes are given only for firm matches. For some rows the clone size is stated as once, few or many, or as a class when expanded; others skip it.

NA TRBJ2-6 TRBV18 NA CASSRASGANVLTF TGTGCCAGCTCCAGGGCCTCTGGGGCCAACGTCCTGACTTTC
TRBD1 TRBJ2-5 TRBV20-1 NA CSAREGTGKQTQYF TGCAGTGCTAGAGAAGGGACAGGGAAACAGACCCAGTACTTC
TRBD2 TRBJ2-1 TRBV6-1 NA CASSEMAGTGTSGSQFF TGTGCCAGCAGTGAAATGGCGGGAACCGGGACTAGCGGGAGTCAGTTCTTC
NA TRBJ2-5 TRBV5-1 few CASTSRGIEETQYF TGCGCCAGCACATCGAGGGGGATTGAAGAGACCCAGTACTTC
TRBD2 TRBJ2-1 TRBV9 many CASSVAPGLAGDNEQFF TGTGCCAGCAGCGTAGCCCCCGGACTAGCGGGAGACAATGAGCAGTTCTTC
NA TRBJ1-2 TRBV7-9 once CASSRIGANYGYTF TGTGCCAGCAGCCGGATCGGAGCCAACTATGGCTACACCTTC
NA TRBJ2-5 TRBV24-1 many CATAQGGETQYF TGTGCCACCGCCCAAGGCGGGGAGACCCAGTACTTC
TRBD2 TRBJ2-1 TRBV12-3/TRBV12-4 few CASRPRLEREGRGEQFF TGTGCCAGCAGACCGAGACTTGAGCGGGAGGGCCGGGGTGAGCAGTTCTTC
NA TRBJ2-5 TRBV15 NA CATSRGGAGWVKETQYF TGTGCCACCAGCAGAGGAGGCGCGGGTTGGGTCAAAGAGACCCAGTACTTC
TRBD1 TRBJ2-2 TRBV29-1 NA CSVGQGPGELFF TGCAGCGTCGGACAGGGGCCCGGGGAGCTGTTTTTT
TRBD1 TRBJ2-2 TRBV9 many CASSVHTTGYTGELFF TGTGCCAGCAGCGTTCACACGACAGGGTACACCGGGGAGCTGTTTTTT
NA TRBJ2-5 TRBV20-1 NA CSARVVGGRIQETQYF TGCAGTGCTAGAGTGGTCGGGGGGCGCATACAAGAGACCCAGTACTTC
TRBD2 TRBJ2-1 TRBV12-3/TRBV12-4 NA CASRHYRTSGGNEQFF TGTGCCAGCAGACACTACAGGACTAGCGGAGGGAATGAGCAGTTCTTC
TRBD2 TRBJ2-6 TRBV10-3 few CAISPGLRSGANVLTF TGTGCCATCAGCCCGGGACTACGCTCTGGGGCCAACGTCCTGACTTTC
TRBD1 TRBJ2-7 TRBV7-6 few CASSLGGTGPYEQYF TGTGCCAGCAGCTTAGGTGGGACAGGGCCCTACGAGCAGTACTTC
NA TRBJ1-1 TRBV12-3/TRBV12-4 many CASSSHPRSNTEAFF TGTGCCAGCAGTTCACACCCACGGTCGAACACTGAAGCTTTCTTT
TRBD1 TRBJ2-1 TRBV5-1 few CASSLGQGLLHEQFF TGCGCCAGCAGCTTGGGACAGGGGTTATTACATGAGCAGTTCTTC
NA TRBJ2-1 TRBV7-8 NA CASSLPRVSSYNEQFF TGTGCCAGCAGCTTACCTCGTGTGAGCTCCTACAATGAGCAGTTCTTC
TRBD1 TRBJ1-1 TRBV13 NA CASSPGQGRRTEAFF TGTGCCAGCAGCCCCGGACAGGGTCGGCGCACTGAAGCTTTCTTT
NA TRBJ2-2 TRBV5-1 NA CASSLGGQGTGELFF TGCGCCAGCAGCTTGGGCGGGCAGGGCACCGGGGAGCTGTTTTTT
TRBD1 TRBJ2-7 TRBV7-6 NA CASSSGQGAVYEQYF TGTGCCAGCAGCTCAGGACAGGGGGCGGTTTACGAGCAGTACTTC
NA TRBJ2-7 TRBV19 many CASSIGRSYEQYF TGTGCCAGTAGTATTGGGCGGTCCTACGAGCAGTACTTC
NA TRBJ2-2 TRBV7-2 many CASSLYGGTNTGELFF TGTGCCAGCAGCTTATATGGCGGGACGAACACCGGGGAGCTGTTTTTT
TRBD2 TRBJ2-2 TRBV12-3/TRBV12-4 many CASSGTSGRASTGELFF TGTGCCAGCAGCGGGACTAGCGGGAGAGCAAGCACCGGGGAGCTGTTTTTT
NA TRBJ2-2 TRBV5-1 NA CASSLIRGDTGELFF TGCGCCAGCAGCTTGATCAGGGGCGACACCGGGGAGCTGTTTTTT
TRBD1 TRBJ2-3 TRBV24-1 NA CATESQGASADTQYF TGTGCCACCGAGAGTCAGGGGGCATCGGCAGATACGCAGTATTTT
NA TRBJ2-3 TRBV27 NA CASRIIGVQRLYF TGTGCCAGCAGAATTATCGGGGTCCAGAGGTTGTATTTT
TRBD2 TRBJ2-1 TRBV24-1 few CATSDLPLAGGDNEQFF TGTGCCACCAGTGATTTGCCCCTAGCGGGAGGGGACAATGAGCAGTTCTTC
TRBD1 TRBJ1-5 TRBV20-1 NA CSARDRLPKVNQPQHF TGCAGTGCTAGGGACAGGTTACCTAAAGTGAATCAGCCCCAGCATTTT
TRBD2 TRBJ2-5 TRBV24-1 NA CATSDLSSGGRETQYF TGTGCCACCAGTGATCTGTCTAGCGGGGGGCGGGAGACCCAGTACTTC
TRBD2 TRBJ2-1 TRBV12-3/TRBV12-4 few CASSFPRGLAGAYNEQFF TGTGCCAGCAGTTTCCCCCGGGGACTAGCGGGGGCCTACAATGAGCAGTTCTTC
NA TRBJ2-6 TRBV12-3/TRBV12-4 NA CASRSLRGSGANVLTF TGTGCCAGCAGATCATTACGCGGCTCTGGGGCCAACGTCCTGACTTTC
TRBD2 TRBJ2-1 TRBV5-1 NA CASSLARRGGPRDPEQFF TGCGCCAGCAGCTTGGCAAGGCGGGGGGGACCGAGGGACCCTGAGCAGTTCTTC
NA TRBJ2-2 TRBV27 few CASRPGPNTGELFF TGTGCCAGCAGGCCGGGACCTAACACCGGGGAGCTGTTTTTT
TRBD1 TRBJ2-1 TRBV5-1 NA CASSAPGQGNNEQFF TGCGCCAGCAGCGCCCCGGGACAGGGGAACAATGAGCAGTTCTTC
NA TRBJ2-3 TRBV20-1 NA CSATFRVVGGTDTQYF TGCAGTGCTACGTTTAGAGTAGTGGGCGGCACAGATACGCAGTATTTT
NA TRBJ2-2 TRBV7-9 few CAANRAGGTGELFF TGTGCCGCGAACAGGGCCGGAGGCACCGGGGAGCTGTTTTTT
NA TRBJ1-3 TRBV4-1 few CASSQGHLSGNTIYF TGCGCCAGCAGCCAAGGGCATCTCTCTGGAAACACCATATATTTT
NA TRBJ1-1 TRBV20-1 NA CSARDLVEEAFF TGCAGTGCTAGAGATCTAGTGGAGGAAGCTTTCTTT
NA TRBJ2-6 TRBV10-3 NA CAISEGPGANVLTF TGTGCCATCAGTGAGGGTCCTGGGGCCAACGTCCTGACTTTC
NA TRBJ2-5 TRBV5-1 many CASSGGNQETQYF TGCGCCAGCAGCGGCGGGAACCAAGAGACCCAGTACTTC
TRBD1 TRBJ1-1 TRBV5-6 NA CASSPLGQGRADTEAFF TGTGCCAGCAGCCCTCTGGGACAGGGGCGAGCGGACACTGAAGCTTTCTTT
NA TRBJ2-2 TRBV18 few CASSPFTGELFF TGTGCCAGCTCACCATTCACCGGGGAGCTGTTTTTT
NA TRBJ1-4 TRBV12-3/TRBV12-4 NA CASSPRVAEKLFF TGTGCCAGCAGCCCACGGGTCGCTGAAAAGCTGTTTTTT
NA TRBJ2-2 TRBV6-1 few CASRRYRELWGELFF TGTGCCAGCAGGCGATACAGGGAACTTTGGGGGGAGCTGTTTTTT
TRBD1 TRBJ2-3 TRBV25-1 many CASSGTGDVLDTQYF TGTGCCAGCAGTGGGACAGGGGACGTTTTGGATACGCAGTATTTT
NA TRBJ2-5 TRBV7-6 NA CASSLVGGRMETQYF TGTGCCAGCAGCTTAGTTGGGGGAAGAATGGAGACCCAGTACTTC
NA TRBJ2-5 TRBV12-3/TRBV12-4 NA CASSLVPQGETQYF TGTGCCAGCAGTTTGGTGCCTCAGGGGGAGACCCAGTACTTC
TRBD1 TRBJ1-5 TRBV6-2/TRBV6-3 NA CASSPQGAVQPQHF TGTGCCAGCAGCCCACAGGGGGCGGTTCAGCCCCAGCATTTT
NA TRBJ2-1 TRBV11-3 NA CASQGHRDNEQFF TGTGCCAGTCAGGGACATCGGGACAATGAGCAGTTCTTC
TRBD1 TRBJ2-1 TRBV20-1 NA CSARDQGVSYNEQFF TGCAGTGCTAGAGATCAGGGGGTCTCCTACAATGAGCAGTTCTTC
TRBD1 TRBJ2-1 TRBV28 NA CASSQGDRGYNEQFF TGTGCCAGCAGCCAAGGGGACAGGGGATACAATGAGCAGTTCTTC
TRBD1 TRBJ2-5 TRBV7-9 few CASSWTGLETQYF TGTGCCAGCAGCTGGACAGGGTTAGAGACCCAGTACTTC
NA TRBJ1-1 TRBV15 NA CATSRAWGTEAFF TGTGCCACCAGCAGAGCGTGGGGAACTGAAGCTTTCTTT